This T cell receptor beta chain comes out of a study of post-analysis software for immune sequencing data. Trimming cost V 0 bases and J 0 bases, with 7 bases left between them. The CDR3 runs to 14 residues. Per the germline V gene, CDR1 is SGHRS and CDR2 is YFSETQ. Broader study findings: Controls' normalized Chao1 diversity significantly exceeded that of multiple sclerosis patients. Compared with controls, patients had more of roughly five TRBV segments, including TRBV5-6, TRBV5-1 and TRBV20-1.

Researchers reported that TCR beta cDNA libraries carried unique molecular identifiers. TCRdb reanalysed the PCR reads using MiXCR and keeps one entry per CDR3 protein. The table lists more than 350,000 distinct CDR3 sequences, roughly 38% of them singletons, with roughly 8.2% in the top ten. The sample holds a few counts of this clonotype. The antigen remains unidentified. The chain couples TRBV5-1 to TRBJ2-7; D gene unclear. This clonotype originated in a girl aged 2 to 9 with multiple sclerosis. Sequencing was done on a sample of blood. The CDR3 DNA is TGCGCCAGCAGCTTGGCCGGAATCTCCTACGAGCAGTACTTC. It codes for CASSLAGISYEQYF.